Here is one T cell receptor beta chain with its context. Its antigen specificity is not known. No base quality information exists; no much larger clone differs at one position. The data derive from a study of sequential checkpoint blockade in melanoma (dated by TCRdb to between 2018 and 2021). For the study in its entirety: In a 1:1 randomization, patients received either first-line nivolumab then ipilimumab (arm A) or ipilimumab then nivolumab (arm B). Maintenance nivolumab was given following each of the two trial sequences. In around 83% of the matched pre- and post-treatment tumor biopsy pairs, both biopsies came from the same lesion. DNA from 91 pretreatment melanoma tumor samples underwent TCRbeta immunosequencing. For 20 to 25 patients, matched tumor biopsies were obtained before treatment and at week 13, following single-agent nivolumab (arm A) or ipilimumab (arm B). The paper's findings and limits, for the study overall: Validation of the response-prediction model combining TCR metrics and mutation burden is needed in larger, independent patient cohorts. Small sample sizes and reduced statistical power limited the within-arm analyses of tumor T-cell fraction. Tumor T-cell fraction and clonality were correlated with PD-L1 staining and CD8+ T-cell counts, but not with mutational load. Clinical benefit was about 30 times more likely to be achieved by patients whose tumor T-cell fraction and clonality increased by week 13. Among patients in arm A, the nivolumab-first arm, pretreatment tumor TIL clonality was associated with response (P = .04).

This specimen's treatment or condition label, interpreted: randomized to nivolumab then ipilimumab (arm A) or the reverse (arm B). None of the patients in the trial had previously been given DNA-damaging chemotherapy. Samples came from patients with melanoma in CheckMate 064, a randomized, open-label phase II trial of sequential checkpoint blockade. Tumor TCR sequencing used genomic DNA from formalin-fixed paraffin-embedded (FFPE) tissue samples. Trimming leaves V shorter by 3 bases and J shorter by 7 bases, with the junction holding 11 bases beyond the gene matches. The germline V gene (reference sequence) supplies CDR1 LNHDA and CDR2 SQIVND. The CDR3 covers 16 residues, taking in both the cysteine and the phenylalanine. Only the CDR3 DNA is retained, 48 bases long and in frame from the first base. The immunoSEQ Assay was used to immunosequence TCRbeta CDR3 regions from genomic DNA. Before high-throughput sequencing, genomic DNA was amplified using bias-controlled multiplex PCR. Concerning the study's data processing: To quantify the absolute abundance of each unique TCRbeta CDR3 region, the sequences were collapsed and filtered. Clonality was defined as 1 minus Pielou's evenness and was calculated using productive rearrangements only. To compute tumor T-cell fraction, TCRbeta template counts were normalized to usable DNA, with usable DNA estimated from several housekeeping genes. Clones with significantly greater frequencies in on-treatment versus baseline samples were identified using a previously published method. Not all clones reach the TCRdb copy of this immuneACCESS table, which keeps in-frame sequences only. Checked studies attribute under half of the gap to unresolved V genes and leave the rest unexplained. The V and J calls and the clone size are those of that table, but D and trimming were determined from the DNA. The sample has 4,000 to 5,500 clones on record, around 30% of them singletons. The ten top clones hold approximately 12% of the sample.

The chain is encoded by TRBV19 joined to TRBJ1-2; TRBD1 lines up with 10 middle nucleotides. The input for sequencing was tumor tissue (inferred from file names), taken from a patient given nivolumab and ipilimumab in sequence. The receptor's source is a human donor with melanoma. Here the CDR3 is given as CASSMRGQGNAAGYTF. The DNA sequence is as follows: TGTGCCAGTAGTATGAGGGGACAGGGGAATGCGGCTGGCTACACCTTC. The entire variable domain, with the stretches around the CDR3 drawn from the reference TRBV19 and TRBJ1-2 proteins, is DGGITQSPKYLFRKEGQNVTLSCEQNLNHDAMYWYRQDPGQGLRLIYYSQIVNDFQKGDIAEGYSVSREKKESFPLTVTSAQKNPTAFYLCASSMRGQGNAAGYTFGSGTRLTVV.